What follows describes a single TCR beta chain. The method was immunoSEQ multiplex PCR; TCRdb's version includes in-frame clones alone and lacks a portion of them. The repertoire holds about 290,000 clones, with 85% as singletons. This record comes from a study of blood T cell repertoires in COVID-19. Study summary: T cells, B-cell-depleted T cells, or PBMCs provided the cDNA or gDNA that served as material.

The TCR originated in a woman aged 45-59 years with active or convalescent COVID-19. Source material: peripheral blood.

In DNA form, the CDR3 reads TGTGCCAGTACCCTGACAGGGGGCAACACTGAAGCTTTCTTT. It is translated as CASTLTGGNTEAFF. V usage is TRBV19 and J usage is TRBJ1-1; 10 positions match TRBD1. This CDR3 contains 14 residues. The V segment lost 7 bases and the J segment 2 bases; nucleotides outside the gene matches: 4. Germline CDR1 is LNHDA and CDR2 is SQIVND (reference sequence).